These 20 T cell receptor beta chains were all obtained from the same sample, sequenced in a study of T cell responses to AZD1222 COVID-19 vaccine. TCRdb's table, derived via immunoSEQ multiplex PCR, lists solely in-frame clones and lacks some. Of 180,000 or so clones in the sample, around 89% were seen once. This specimen consisted of peripheral blood, obtained 28 days after the second AZD1222 dose. The receptors were gathered from an adult who received the AZD1222 COVID-19 vaccine.

The rearrangement joins TRBV28 to TRBJ1-5; 7 bases agree with TRBD1. Looked up from germline, CDR1 is MDHEN and CDR2 is SYDVKM. V was pared by 5 bases and J by 6 bases, with 7 bases of the junction left unmatched. CDR3 size: 14 residues. CDR3 loop: CASSQGGGAQPQHF. In nucleotides, the CDR3 is TGTGCCAGCAGTCAGGGAGGGGGCGCTCAGCCCCAGCATTTT.

This chain connects TRBV9 to TRBJ2-5; 7 bases align to TRBD1. Unmatched junction bases numbered 8, after V lost 4 bases and J lost 2 bases. This CDR3 comprises 15 residues. Germline loops: CDR1 SGDLS, CDR2 YYNGEE. Here the CDR3 DNA reads TGTGCCAGCAGCCCTTACCGGGACAGACAAGAGACCCAGTACTTC. Amino acids: CASSPYRDRQETQYF. The variable domain in full, completed from reference TRBV9 and TRBJ2-5, reads DSGVTQTPKHLITATGQRVTLRCSPRSGDLSVYWYQQSLDQGLQFLIQYYNGEERAKGNILERFSAQQFPDLHSELNLSSLELGDSALYFCASSPYRDRQETQYFGPGTRLLVL.

This rearrangement joins TRBV19 to TRBJ2-7; 7 nucleotides line up with TRBD1. CDR1 and CDR2 (germline): LNHDA, SQIVND (reference sequence). The length of the CDR3 is 15 residues. V lost 5 bases and J lost 0; bases outside the gene matches: 7. The CDR3 DNA sequence: TGTGCCAGTAGTCCCCGGGACAGCGCCTCCTACGAGCAGTACTTC. Translating it yields CASSPRDSASYEQYF.

The rearrangement links TRBV5-1 to TRBJ2-7; D tentatively fits TRBD1 or TRBD2 (5 bases each). There are 14 residues in the CDR3. V was clipped by 0 bases and J by 4 bases, with 11 bases between them. Germline lookup yields CDR1 SGHRS and CDR2 YFSETQ. The CDR3 sequence is CASSLVPEGYEQYF. For the CDR3, the DNA is TGCGCCAGCAGCTTGGTCCCCGAGGGGTACGAGCAGTACTTC.

The chain recombines TRBV6-2 or TRBV6-3 with TRBJ1-6; TRBD1 is a possible D gene (6 bases). Germline-derived CDR1 and CDR2 are MNHEY and SVGEGT. Trimming removed 4 bases at V and 10 bases at J, with 14 bases between. The CDR3 contains 14 residues. The CDR3 DNA sequence: TGTGCCAGCAGTTTTGGGGGCGCCGGATCACCCCTCCACTTT. It specifies CASSFGGAGSPLHF.

In nucleotides, the CDR3 is TGTGCCAGCACCCCGGGAGGAGTTTTAGGCTACACCTTC. Translation: CASTPGGVLGYTF. The chain combines TRBV28 with TRBJ1-2; D not certain. Trimming left V 7 bases short and J 8 bases short, with 17 bases between. Germline CDR1 reads MDHEN; CDR2 reads SYDVKM. The CDR3 runs 13 residues.

The chain combines TRBV28 with TRBJ1-6; D gene uncertain. The V gene lost 3 bases and the J gene lost 7 bases, with 10 bases spanning the gap. The CDR3 is 14 amino acids. Germline CDR1 and CDR2: MDHEN and SYDVKM. CDR3 amino acids: CASSFAGPNSPLHF. CDR3 bases: TGTGCCAGCAGTTTCGCCGGCCCAAATTCACCCCTCCACTTT. The variable domain in full, with the rest retrieved from reference TRBV28 and TRBJ1-6, is DVKVTQSSRYLVKRTGEKVFLECVQDMDHENMFWYRQDPGLGLRLIYFSYDVKMKEKGDIPEGYSVSREKKERFSLILESASTNQTSMYLCASSFAGPNSPLHFGNGTRLTVT.

The chain joins TRBV18 to TRBJ1-1; D is undetermined. This CDR3 has 14 amino acids. CDR1 is KGHSH, CDR2 LQKENI, per germline. The ends were cut back, 3 bases at V and 2 bases at J, with 10 bases in the middle. The CDR3 is CASSPLASNTEAFF. CDR3 nucleotide sequence: TGTGCCAGCTCACCGTTAGCCTCAAACACTGAAGCTTTCTTT.

J is TRBJ1-5 and V is TRBV6-2 or TRBV6-3; 9 bases fit TRBD1. In germline, CDR1 is MNHEY, CDR2 SVGEGT. CDR3 size: 17 residues. V shed 4 bases and J 7 bases; nucleotides not matched to a gene: 14. CDR3 residues: CASSSGTGIIVTQPQHF. The CDR3 DNA sequence: TGTGCCAGCAGTTCCGGGACAGGGATCATTGTTACCCAGCCCCAGCATTTT.

The genes are TRBV7-8 and TRBJ2-7; D not resolved. Trimming stripped 1 base from V and 6 bases from J, with 7 bases between. Germline CDR1 and CDR2: SGHVS and FQNEAQ. The length of the CDR3 is 12 residues. DNA for the CDR3: TGTGCCAGCAGCTTAGAGGGTGTCGAGCAGTACTTC. Translation gives CASSLEGVEQYF.

This clone was counted only a few times. V gene TRBV5-1 combines with J gene TRBJ1-3; D gene unclear. The CDR3 loop spans 14 amino acids. V lost 4 bases and J lost 0, with 8 bases in between. Germline assignment: CDR1 SGHRS and CDR2 YFSETQ. CDR3 nucleotides: TGCGCCAGCAGCCCCGGACTCTCTGGAAACACCATATATTTT. Protein: CASSPGLSGNTIYF.

The rearrangement uses TRBV19 and TRBJ1-5; unclear D gene. This CDR3 has 14 amino acids. V lost 3 bases and J 1 base, leaving 7 bases between the germline ends. Germline-derived CDR1 and CDR2 are LNHDA and SQIVND (reference sequence). The CDR3 region has the DNA TGTGCCAGTAGTATTGAGGACAGCAATCAGCCCCAGCATTTT. It is translated as CASSIEDSNQPQHF.

V gene TRBV27 combines with J gene TRBJ2-7; a possible D gene is TRBD1 (5 bases). The CDR3 has 13 amino acids. CDR1 is MNHEY, CDR2 SMNVEV, per germline (reference sequence). V dropped 0 bases and J dropped 10 bases, with 13 bases sitting between them. The CDR3 loop is CASSLSGQGGQYF. CDR3 nucleotides: TGTGCCAGCAGTTTATCGGGTCAGGGTGGACAGTACTTC.

This clone was counted a few times. The chain combines TRBV5-8 with TRBJ2-2; no clear D. V shed 3 bases and J shed 6 bases, with 18 bases lying between them. CDR3 length equals 16 residues. The germline CDR1 and CDR2 sequences are SGHTS and YDEGEE. The CDR3 region is CASSSRTVGKAGELFF. The CDR3 DNA follows: TGTGCCAGCAGCTCCCGGACCGTGGGCAAGGCCGGGGAGCTGTTTTTT.

The rearrangement joins TRBV4-3 to TRBJ2-2, with a tentative D call TRBD2 (5 bases). The CDR3 covers 16 residues. Trimming pared 3 bases from V and 2 bases from J, leaving 13 bases between. The V gene's germline CDR1 is LGHNA and CDR2 YSLEER. The CDR3 DNA reads as TGCGCCAGCAGCCAGATAGGAGGCGATAACACCGGGGAGCTGTTTTTT. Amino acids: CASSQIGGDNTGELFF.

The chain is built from TRBV28 and TRBJ2-5; D is ambiguous. This CDR3 comprises 13 residues. CDR1 MDHEN and CDR2 SYDVKM come from the germline V gene. V was clipped by 3 bases and J by 5 bases, with 10 bases between them. The CDR3 here is CASSLNRQETQYF. CDR3 sequence (DNA): TGTGCCAGCAGTTTGAACCGGCAGGAGACCCAGTACTTC.

Remarks on this clone: The sample holds other DNA sequences that translate to the same CDR3. The genes are TRBV24-1 and TRBJ1-5, with TRBD1 as a possible D gene (6 bases). The length of the CDR3 is 16 residues. V lost 3 bases to trimming and J lost 1 base, with 12 bases between them. Per germline, CDR1 KGHDR and CDR2 SFDVKD. The CDR3 nucleotides read TGTGCCACCAGTGATGCCGGGACATCGAGCAATCAGCCCCAGCATTTT. This sequence encodes CATSDAGTSSNQPQHF.

J is TRBJ2-3 and V is TRBV6-6, with D hard to call. CDR1 is MNHNY and CDR2 is SVGAGI in the germline V gene (reference sequence). Trimming cost V 2 bases and J 7 bases, with 16 bases left between them. This CDR3 region has 15 residues. The CDR3 nucleotides are TGTGCCAGCAGTTACCAGGTCCTGCAGAGAAATACGCAGTATTTT. This sequence encodes CASSYQVLQRNTQYF.

The chain uses TRBV28 and TRBJ1-4; possible D gene TRBD1, 6 bases. The V end lost 5 bases, the J end lost 4 bases, and 11 bases lay between the germline ends. In germline, CDR1 is MDHEN, CDR2 SYDVKM. The CDR3 is 14 residues long. The CDR3 DNA follows: TGTGCCAGCAGTCCAGGGGCCATTAATGAAAAACTGTTTTTT. Protein: CASSPGAINEKLFF.

The rearrangement uses TRBV9 and TRBJ2-3; D tentatively reads TRBD1 or TRBD2 (7 bases each). The germline V and J ends were trimmed by 7 bases and 4 bases, with 19 bases remaining between them. Germline V gene sequence: CDR1 SGDLS, CDR2 YYNGEE. The CDR3 covers 15 residues. The CDR3 loop is CASSGRGPRADTQYF. DNA of the CDR3: TGTGCCAGCTCAGGGAGGGGGCCTCGGGCAGATACGCAGTATTTT.